The 21 T cell receptor beta chains below all came from one sample that was sequenced in a study of T cells in Graves' hyperthyroidism and ophthalmopathy. From RNA transcripts, TCR beta CDR3 regions were amplified. In the first-round RT-PCR of the TCR CDR3, the HTBI primer set was used. MiXCR was run by TCRdb on the multiplex PCR reads, yielding one entry per CDR3 protein. This repertoire shows about 380,000 distinct CDR3 sequences, around 20% found once; its top ten account for 35% to 50%. Specimen: blood. Every receptor here comes from a man in his late teens or twenties with Graves' ophthalmopathy.

A few counts support this clonotype. The chain is built from TRBV6-2 or TRBV6-3 and TRBJ2-4, with 9 bases that match TRBD2. Germline V gene data show CDR1 as MNHEY and CDR2 as SVGEGT. V gave up 1 base and J gave up 0 bases; unmatched junction bases: 13. The CDR3 covers 20 residues. The CDR3 loop reads CASSYFLTSGLTLAKNIQYF. The CDR3 coding sequence is TGTGCCAGCAGTTACTTCTTGACTAGCGGCTTAACACTAGCCAAAAACATTCAGTACTTC.

V gene TRBV4-2 combines with J gene TRBJ2-5; 7 nucleotides align to TRBD2. The J segment lost 5 bases and the V segment lost 3 bases, leaving 9 bases of the junction unmatched. Looked up from germline, CDR1 is LGHNA and CDR2 is YNFKEQ. The length of the CDR3 is 15 residues. CDR3 nucleotide sequence: TGTGCCAGCAGCCACCCCCGGGGGGAGCTGGAGACCCAGTACTTC. Amino acid sequence: CASSHPRGELETQYF.

The chain carries TRBV19 and TRBJ2-2; D possibly corresponds to TRBD2 (10 bases). The CDR3 spans 18 residues. The germline V gene encodes CDR1 LNHDA and CDR2 SQIVND (reference sequence). V was shortened by 5 bases and J by 2 bases, with 21 bases between the two germline ends. Here the CDR3 reads CASSLGQGLAPNTGELFF. For the CDR3, the DNA is TGTGCCAGTAGTCTGGGACAGGGACTAGCGCCTAACACCGGGGAGCTGTTTTTT.

This clonotype was observed many times. The rearrangement joins TRBV27 to TRBJ2-7, with TRBD2 matching 11 bases. CDR1 MNHEY and CDR2 SMNVEV come from the germline V gene (reference sequence). CDR3 length: 16 amino acids. The V segment lost 4 bases and the J segment 2 bases; nucleotides outside the gene matches: 7. CDR3 nucleotide sequence: TGTGCCAGCAGTTCTCCTTCGACTAGCGGGGCCTACGAGCAGTACTTC. Its translation is CASSSPSTSGAYEQYF.

J is TRBJ2-3 and V is TRBV9; TRBD1 agrees at 11 bases. CDR3 length: 16 amino acids. V was clipped by 4 bases and J by 2 bases; unmatched bases: 6. The germline V gene has CDR1 SGDLS and CDR2 YYNGEE. The CDR3 loop reads CASSPRDRGFTDTQYF. The DNA of the CDR3 is TGTGCCAGCAGCCCCCGGGACAGGGGGTTCACAGATACGCAGTATTTT.

This clonotype was picked up many times. In nucleotides, the CDR3 is TGTGCCAGCAGCGCTACTGGAGCTAGCGGGGGGGCCCATGAGCAGTTCTTC. Translated: CASSATGASGGAHEQFF. The chain couples TRBV7-2 to TRBJ2-1; TRBD2 aligns across 12 bases. Germline CDR1 SGHTA, CDR2 FQGNSA. The CDR3 loop spans 17 amino acids. Trimming removed 5 bases from V and 8 bases from J; junction bases left unmatched: 13.

This clonotype was found a few times. Since a far larger clone is one base different, this is likely a read error. This chain links TRBV5-5 with TRBJ2-2; D remains ambiguous. CDR1 is SGHKS and CDR2 is YYEKEE in the germline V gene (reference sequence). CDR3 size: 12 residues. V was trimmed by 6 bases and J by 0 bases, leaving 3 bases between them. The CDR3 DNA reads as TGTGCCAGCACCCCGAACACCGGGGAGCTGTTTTTT. This codes for CASTPNTGELFF. The full variable domain, completed using reference TRBV5-5 and TRBJ2-2, is DAGVTQSPTHLIKTRGQQVTLRCSPISGHKSVSWYQQVLGQGPQFIFQYYEKEERGRGNFPDRFSARQFPNYSSELNVNALLLGDSALYLCASTPNTGELFFGEGSRLTVL.

The rearrangement uses TRBV28 and TRBJ2-2, with 8 bases aligning to TRBD2. The CDR3 runs to 15 residues. The V segment lost 7 bases and the J segment 3 bases; nucleotides outside the gene matches: 7. Germline V gene lookup returns CDR1 MDHEN and CDR2 SYDVKM. Here the CDR3 reads CASIFSGKDTGELFF. The CDR3 coding sequence is TGTGCCAGCATCTTTAGCGGGAAGGACACCGGGGAGCTGTTTTTT.

This clonotype was counted only a few times. The V and J genes are TRBV11-2 and TRBJ1-2; 9 bases map to TRBD1. Germline V lookup: CDR1 SGHAT, CDR2 FQNNGV. The J segment lost 4 bases and the V segment lost 5 bases, leaving 14 bases of the junction unmatched. This CDR3 region has 17 residues. CDR3 in DNA: TGTGCCAGCAGCGACTTAACAGGGGGCCTTCTCCCCTATGGCTACACCTTC. This encodes CASSDLTGGLLPYGYTF.

At least ten counts were recorded for this clonotype. The V gene is TRBV5-1, the J gene TRBJ1-1; D is unclear. The V gene lost 0 bases and the J gene lost 3 bases, with 9 bases spanning the gap. The CDR3 has 14 amino acids. CDR1 and CDR2 (germline): SGHRS, YFSETQ. The CDR3 sequence: CASSLVSGDTEAFF. The CDR3 nucleotides are TGCGCCAGCAGCTTGGTTAGCGGGGACACTGAAGCTTTCTTT.

The count of this clonotype is one. A much bigger clone sits one base away, suggesting this may be a read error. The gene calls are TRBV2 and TRBJ1-1; 7 bases fit TRBD1. Trimming took 6 bases from V and 7 from J; bases not matched to a gene: 11. Germline V lookup: CDR1 SNHLY, CDR2 FYNNEI. This CDR3 is built from 14 residues. CDR3 region: CASSAHRDSGEAFF. The CDR3 DNA reads TGTGCCAGCAGCGCCCACCGGGACAGCGGTGAAGCTTTCTTT.

In its sample, this clonotype was seen a few times. The chain combines TRBV4-2 with TRBJ2-3; D may be TRBD2 (6 bases). Germline-derived CDR1 and CDR2 are LGHNA and YNFKEQ. The CDR3 has 16 amino acids. V lost 0 bases and J lost 1, with 11 bases in between. Here the CDR3 reads CASSQDPQRGTDTQYF. CDR3 bases: TGTGCCAGCAGCCAAGATCCCCAGCGGGGCACAGATACGCAGTATTTT.

This clonotype was counted at least ten times. The CDR3 nucleotides are TGTGCCACCAGTGACTCGACGGGAATGAACACTGAAGCTTTCTTT. Translating it yields CATSDSTGMNTEAFF. This sequence joins TRBV24-1 and TRBJ1-1; the D is unclear. In germline, CDR1 is KGHDR, CDR2 SFDVKD. The CDR3 is made up of 15 amino acids. Trimming stripped 4 bases from V and 0 bases from J, with 11 bases between.

This clonotype was observed at least ten times. The chain employs TRBV18 and TRBJ2-7, with a tentative D call TRBD1 (5 bases). V was shortened by 5 bases and J by 1 base, with 12 bases between the two germline ends. CDR1 and CDR2 (germline): KGHSH, LQKENI. CDR3 length: 14 residues. The CDR3, as DNA: TGTGCCAGCTCAACAGGACCGGATTCCTACGAGCAGTACTTC. The encoded protein is CASSTGPDSYEQYF.

Worth noting for this clonotype: A much larger clone lies a single base off, so this may be a read error. The chain couples TRBV5-6 to TRBJ2-7, with 8 bases aligning to TRBD1. Germline V gene data show CDR1 as SGHDT and CDR2 as YYEEEE. This CDR3 region has 14 residues. The CDR3 nucleotides read TGTGTCAGCAGCCTATACAGGGGGAAGTTCGAGCAGTACTTC. Translating gives CVSSLYRGKFEQYF.

This clonotype was picked up many times. This chain links TRBV5-6 with TRBJ2-5; unclear D gene. The germline gives CDR1 SGHDT, CDR2 YYEEEE. The CDR3 loop spans 14 amino acids. The V gene lost 3 bases and the J gene lost 4 bases, with 13 bases spanning the gap. In DNA, the CDR3 is TGTGCCAGCAGCTCGGGCTACAAGGGAGAGACCCAGTACTTC. Translating gives CASSSGYKGETQYF.

This clonotype was observed a handful of times. A read error may account for a junction end that differs from germline. In DNA, the CDR3 is TGTGCCAGCAGTTTAGCGAATACAGGGGGCAGGCAGTTCTTC. This gives the protein CASSLANTGGRQFF. V gene TRBV7-8 combines with J gene TRBJ2-1; 9 nucleotides agree with TRBD1. The CDR3 is 14 residues long. The germline gives CDR1 SGHVS, CDR2 FQNEAQ. Together with reference TRBV7-8 and TRBJ2-1, the CDR3 gives the full variable domain: GAGVSQSPRYKVAKRGQDVALRCDPISGHVSLFWYQQALGQGPEFLTYFQNEAQLDKSGLPSDRFFAERPEGSVSTLKIQRTQQEDSAVYLCASSLANTGGRQFFGPGTRLTVL.

This clonotype has a count of ten or more. This CDR3 is CAISRGGEEQYF. CDR3 DNA sequence: TGTGCCATCAGCCGCGGGGGGGAAGAGCAGTACTTC. The chain uses TRBV10-3 and TRBJ2-7; 9 bases line up with TRBD2. CDR1 ENHRY and CDR2 SYGVKD come from the germline V gene. This CDR3 has 12 amino acids. With V trimmed by 6 bases and J by 7 bases, 4 bases remained unmatched.

This clonotype was seen repeatedly, ten times or more. The CDR3 region has the DNA TGTGCCAGCAGGACGATTAAGGGACAGGCGGACAATGAGCAGTTCTTC. Protein product: CASRTIKGQADNEQFF. The rearrangement uses TRBV5-7 and TRBJ2-1; TRBD1 aligns across 8 bases. TRBV5-7 qualifies as an ORF whose function is uncertain. CDR3 length: 16 amino acids. Trimming took 5 bases from V and 5 from J; bases not matched to a gene: 12.

This clonotype appeared a few times. The rearrangement joins TRBV20-1 to TRBJ2-2; TRBD2 might be the D (6 bases). Per germline, CDR1 DFQATT and CDR2 SNEGSKA (reference sequence). CDR3 size: 14 residues. The V end was cut by 4 bases, the J end by 2 bases, with 11 bases between. The CDR3 reads CSATQTRNTGELFF. CDR3 DNA: TGCAGTGCTACCCAGACTAGAAACACCGGGGAGCTGTTTTTT.

V gene TRBV9 combines with J gene TRBJ1-2; the D is unclear. Per germline, CDR1 SGDLS and CDR2 YYNGEE. The CDR3 totals 15 residues. Between the trimmed V and J ends, which lost 6 bases and 5 bases, there was a span of 20 bases. The DNA for the CDR3 is TGTGCCAGCACCACCTCGGGAGGCTCTTCGTATGGCTACACCTTC. It yields the protein CASTTSGGSSYGYTF.